Below are 21 T cell receptor beta chains sequenced from a single sample in a study of blood T cell repertoires in COVID-19. Assay used: immunoSEQ multiplex PCR; TCRdb lists only in-frame clones, some missing. Of tens of thousands of clones detected, around nine tenths appear once; the ten largest clones hold roughly a sixth. The sequenced material came from peripheral blood. The receptors here all came from an elderly woman with acute or convalescent COVID-19.

The V and J genes are TRBV10-3 and TRBJ2-7; TRBD1 matches at 9 bases. The CDR3 spans 12 residues. The germline V gene has CDR1 ENHRY and CDR2 SYGVKD. The junction had 5 bases not matched to a gene; V was cut back by 9 bases and J by 5 bases. Here the CDR3 DNA reads TGTGCCATAGGACAGGGGAGGGACGAGCAGTACTTC. This codes for CAIGQGRDEQYF.

The chain combines TRBV7-9 with TRBJ2-7, with D hard to call. This CDR3 spans 15 amino acids. With 5 bases removed from V and 5 bases from J, the gap between germline ends came to 19 bases. Germline values: CDR1 SEHNR, CDR2 FQNEAQ (reference sequence). DNA of the CDR3: TGTGCCAGCAGCCCCCCCGCGAGGCCACCTCACGAGCAGTACTTC. Amino acids: CASSPPARPPHEQYF.

J is TRBJ1-1 and V is TRBV9; perhaps TRBD1 as D (6 bases). V lost 2 bases, J lost 2 bases, and 10 bases lay in between. Germline V gives CDR1 SGDLS, CDR2 YYNGEE. This CDR3 comprises 14 residues. Here the CDR3 reads CASSVGASNTEAFF. The CDR3 bases are TGTGCCAGCAGCGTGGGGGCCAGCAACACTGAAGCTTTCTTT.

This clone has a single count. The gene calls are TRBV5-1 and TRBJ1-4; maybe TRBD1 (6 bases). The germline gives CDR1 SGHRS, CDR2 YFSETQ. This CDR3 is 15 amino acids long. V lost 0 bases, J lost 3 bases, and 9 bases lay in between. The CDR3 reads CASSLDRAPNEKLFF. The CDR3 DNA reads as TGCGCCAGCAGCTTGGACAGGGCCCCTAATGAAAAACTGTTTTTT.

This sequence joins TRBV19 and TRBJ1-2; TRBD1 matches at 11 bases. Germline V gene lookup returns CDR1 LNHDA and CDR2 SQIVND (reference sequence). This CDR3 is 15 amino acids long. Trimming removed 4 bases from V and 4 bases from J; junction bases left unmatched: 5. The CDR3 DNA is TGTGCCAGTAGTACCCGGACAGGGGGCAGCTATGGCTACACCTTC. As protein: CASSTRTGGSYGYTF. Together with reference TRBV19 and TRBJ1-2, the CDR3 gives the full variable domain: DGGITQSPKYLFRKEGQNVTLSCEQNLNHDAMYWYRQDPGQGLRLIYYSQIVNDFQKGDIAEGYSVSREKKESFPLTVTSAQKNPTAFYLCASSTRTGGSYGYTFGSGTRLTVV.

The chain employs TRBV7-6 and TRBJ2-7, with 7 bases that match TRBD1. With 2 bases clipped from V and 1 base from J, the junction kept 5 bases outside the gene matches. Germline V gives CDR1 SGHVS, CDR2 FNYEAQ. The CDR3 length is 15 residues. This CDR3 reads CASSLSEGQSYEQYF. CDR3 nucleotide sequence: TGTGCCAGCAGCTTAAGTGAGGGACAGTCCTACGAGCAGTACTTC.

This clone was picked up one time. The chain recombines TRBV29-1 with TRBJ2-3; maybe TRBD2 (5 bases). The CDR3 has 13 amino acids. Germline values: CDR1 SQVTM, CDR2 ANQGSEA. V lost 3 bases to trimming and J lost 3 bases, with 10 bases between them. CDR3 amino acids: CSVDLPGTDTQYF. The CDR3 DNA follows: TGCAGCGTTGATCTACCGGGGACAGATACGCAGTATTTT.

The gene calls are TRBV11-2 and TRBJ1-1; D possibly corresponds to TRBD1 (5 bases). The germline V and J ends were trimmed by 1 base and 1 base, with 10 bases remaining between them. The CDR3 spans 15 residues. Germline values: CDR1 SGHAT, CDR2 FQNNGV. The DNA of the CDR3 is TGTGCCAGCAGCTTAGGGCCCGACAGGAACACTGAAGCTTTCTTT. Translated: CASSLGPDRNTEAFF. Full variable domain (rest looked up from reference TRBV11-2 and TRBJ1-1): EAGVAQSPRYKIIEKRQSVAFWCNPISGHATLYWYQQILGQGPKLLIQFQNNGVVDDSQLPKDRFSAERLKGVDSTLKIQPAKLEDSAVYLCASSLGPDRNTEAFFGQGTRLTVV.

The chain has TRBV7-2 and TRBJ2-5, with 14 bases aligning to TRBD2. Germline V gene data show CDR1 as SGHTA and CDR2 as FQGNSA. Trimming cost V 4 bases and J 1 base; bases outside gene matches: 2. This CDR3 region has 16 residues. The CDR3 spells CASSSGLAGGQETQYF. The CDR3 DNA follows: TGTGCCAGCAGCTCTGGACTAGCGGGGGGCCAAGAGACCCAGTACTTC.

This clone was counted between two and nine times. The gene calls are TRBV6-1 and TRBJ1-1; TRBD1 might be the D (6 bases). Between the trimmed V and J ends, which lost 2 bases and 7 bases, there was a span of 11 bases. This CDR3 region has 13 residues. CDR1 MNHNS and CDR2 SASEGT come from the germline V gene. CDR3 DNA: TGTGCCAGCAGTGAAACGTGGGGGCTTGAAGCTTTCTTT. This gives the protein CASSETWGLEAFF.

The V call is TRBV6-5, the J call TRBJ1-6; maybe TRBD1 (5 bases). This CDR3 is built from 13 residues. Trimming removed 7 bases at V and 10 bases at J, with 14 bases between. The germline CDR1 and CDR2 sequences are MNHEY and SVGAGI. Here the CDR3 reads CASTPQGRSPLHF. The DNA of the CDR3 is TGTGCCAGCACCCCCCAGGGAAGGTCACCCCTCCACTTT.

The CDR3 sequence is CASSYRQGARGELFF. The CDR3 region has the DNA TGTGCCAGCAGTTATAGGCAGGGGGCACGTGGGGAGCTGTTTTTT. The V and J genes are TRBV6-5 and TRBJ2-2, with TRBD1 matching 8 bases. Germline CDR1 MNHEY, CDR2 SVGAGI. The J segment lost 8 bases and the V segment lost 3 bases, leaving 8 bases of the junction unmatched. The CDR3 spans 15 residues.

V usage is TRBV15 and J usage is TRBJ1-5; no definite D call. Germline CDR1 LNHNV, CDR2 YYDKDF (reference sequence). V lost 5 bases and J lost 5, with 7 bases in between. The CDR3 extends over 12 amino acids. In nucleotides, the CDR3 is TGTGCCACCAGCGGTAAGCATCAGCCCCAGCATTTT. Residues: CATSGKHQPQHF.

The rearrangement uses TRBV28 and TRBJ1-5, with unresolved D. The CDR3 spans 17 residues. Germline V gene lookup returns CDR1 MDHEN and CDR2 SYDVKM. V was clipped by 2 bases and J by 0 bases, with 14 bases between them. The CDR3 bases are TGTGCCAGCAGTTTAAGTTTCGCGGCAATTAGCAATCAGCCCCAGCATTTT. Protein sequence: CASSLSFAAISNQPQHF.

CDR3 coding DNA: TGTGCCAGCAGCAGGAGGAACATTCAGTACTTT. The encoded protein is CASSRRNIQYF. The chain employs TRBV21-1 and TRBJ2-4; TRBD2, the table's D call, was not compared with the DNA. TRBV21-1 corresponds to a pseudogene. CDR3 length: 11 residues.

The chain employs TRBV6-5 and TRBJ2-3; TRBD1 matches at 7 bases. Germline CDR1 reads MNHEY; CDR2 reads SVGAGI. CDR3 size: 14 residues. Germline trimming cut 5 bases from V and 2 bases from J; bases unmatched to any gene: 4. The CDR3 reads CASSRGQITDTQYF. CDR3 in DNA: TGTGCCAGCAGTAGGGGACAGATCACAGATACGCAGTATTTT.

This chain links TRBV5-5 with TRBJ2-1; TRBD1 is a possible D gene (5 bases). There are 14 residues in the CDR3. Germline V gives CDR1 SGHKS, CDR2 YYEKEE (reference sequence). Trimming removed 2 bases at V and 4 bases at J, with 10 bases between. The CDR3 DNA sequence: TGTGCCAGCAGCTTCTGGGGCCCTTACAATGAGCAGTTCTTC. It yields the protein CASSFWGPYNEQFF.

This clone occurred a few times. The rearrangement links TRBV9 to TRBJ1-4; D is possibly TRBD1 (5 bases). Germline loops: CDR1 SGDLS, CDR2 YYNGEE. The CDR3 sequence is 16 residues long. With 3 bases removed from V and 2 bases from J, the gap between germline ends came to 14 bases. Here the CDR3 reads CASSAATGNTNEKLFF. The DNA of the CDR3 is TGTGCCAGCAGCGCCGCCACAGGCAACACTAATGAAAAACTGTTTTTT.

This rearrangement joins TRBV30 to TRBJ1-2; no firm D call. The CDR3 consists of 12 residues. Trimming stripped 2 bases from V and 4 bases from J, with 8 bases between. Germline CDR1 GTSNPN, CDR2 SVGIG (reference sequence). The CDR3 sequence: CAWSRGTYGYTF. The DNA for the CDR3 is TGTGCCTGGAGTCGCGGCACCTATGGCTACACCTTC.

This chain connects TRBV27 to TRBJ2-7; 10 nucleotides match TRBD1. The CDR3 has 15 residues. The germline V gene encodes CDR1 MNHEY and CDR2 SMNVEV (reference sequence). The J segment lost 5 bases and the V segment lost 9 bases, leaving 13 bases of the junction unmatched. The CDR3 sequence: CASGQGVLTGDEQYF. The CDR3 DNA follows: TGTGCCAGTGGACAGGGGGTACTGACGGGGGACGAGCAGTACTTC.

The count of this clone is one. V usage is TRBV4-1 and J usage is TRBJ1-4, with TRBD1 identical over 9 bases. V shed 4 bases and J 3 bases; nucleotides not matched to a gene: 6. This CDR3 region has 16 residues. Germline CDR1 and CDR2: MGHRA and YSYEKL. CDR3 protein: CASSRGTGSANEKLFF. CDR3 DNA: TGCGCCAGCAGCCGTGGGACAGGGAGCGCTAATGAAAAACTGTTTTTT.